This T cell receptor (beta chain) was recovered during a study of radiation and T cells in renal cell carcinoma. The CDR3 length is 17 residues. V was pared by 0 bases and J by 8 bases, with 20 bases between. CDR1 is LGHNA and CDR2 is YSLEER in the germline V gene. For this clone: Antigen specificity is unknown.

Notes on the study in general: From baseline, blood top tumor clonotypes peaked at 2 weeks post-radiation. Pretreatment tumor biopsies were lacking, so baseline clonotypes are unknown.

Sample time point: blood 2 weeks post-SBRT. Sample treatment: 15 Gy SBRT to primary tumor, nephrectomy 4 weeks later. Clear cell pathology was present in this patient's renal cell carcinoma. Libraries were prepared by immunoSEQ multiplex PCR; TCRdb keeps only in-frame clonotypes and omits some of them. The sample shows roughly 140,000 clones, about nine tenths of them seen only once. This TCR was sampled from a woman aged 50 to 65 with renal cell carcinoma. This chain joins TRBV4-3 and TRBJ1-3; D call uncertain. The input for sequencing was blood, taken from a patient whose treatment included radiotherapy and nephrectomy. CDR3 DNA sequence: TGCGCCAGCAGCCAAGACCTTCAGGCCCTGGTGGACGACACCATATATTTT. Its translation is CASSQDLQALVDDTIYF.